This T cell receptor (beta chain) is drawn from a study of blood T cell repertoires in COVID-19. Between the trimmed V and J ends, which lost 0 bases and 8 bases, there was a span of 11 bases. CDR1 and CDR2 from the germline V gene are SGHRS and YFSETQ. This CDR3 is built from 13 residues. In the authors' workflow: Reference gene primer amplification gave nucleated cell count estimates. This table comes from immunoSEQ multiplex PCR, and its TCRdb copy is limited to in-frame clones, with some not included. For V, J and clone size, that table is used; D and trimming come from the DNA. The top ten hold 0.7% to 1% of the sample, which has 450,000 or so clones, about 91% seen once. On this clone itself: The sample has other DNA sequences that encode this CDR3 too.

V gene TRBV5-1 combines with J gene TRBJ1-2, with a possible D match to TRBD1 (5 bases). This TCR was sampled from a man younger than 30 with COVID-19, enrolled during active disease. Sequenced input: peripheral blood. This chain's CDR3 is CASSLAGGDGYTF. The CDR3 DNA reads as TGCGCCAGCAGCTTGGCCGGCGGGGACGGCTACACCTTC.